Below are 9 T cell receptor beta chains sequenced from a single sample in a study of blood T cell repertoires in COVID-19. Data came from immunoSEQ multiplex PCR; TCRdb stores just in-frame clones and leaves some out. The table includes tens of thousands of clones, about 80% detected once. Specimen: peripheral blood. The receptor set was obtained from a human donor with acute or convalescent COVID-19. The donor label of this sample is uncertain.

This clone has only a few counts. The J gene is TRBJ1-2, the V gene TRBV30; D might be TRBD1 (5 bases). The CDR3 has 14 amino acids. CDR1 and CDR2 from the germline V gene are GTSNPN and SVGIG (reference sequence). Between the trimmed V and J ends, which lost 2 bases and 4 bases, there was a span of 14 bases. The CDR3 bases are TGTGCCTGGAGTTCAGGGCTTTGGGGCTATGGCTACACCTTC. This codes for CAWSSGLWGYGYTF.

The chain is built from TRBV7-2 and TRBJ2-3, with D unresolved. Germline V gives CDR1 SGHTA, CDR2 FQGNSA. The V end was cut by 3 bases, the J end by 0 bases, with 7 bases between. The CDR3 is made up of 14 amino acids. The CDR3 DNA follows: TGTGCCAGCAGCTTCGTGTTTAGCACAGATACGCAGTATTTT. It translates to CASSFVFSTDTQYF.

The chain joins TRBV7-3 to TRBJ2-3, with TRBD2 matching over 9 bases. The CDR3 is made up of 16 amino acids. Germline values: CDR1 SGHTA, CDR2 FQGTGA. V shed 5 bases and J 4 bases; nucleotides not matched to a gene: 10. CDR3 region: CASSAWRGGRSDTQYF. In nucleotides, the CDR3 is TGTGCCAGCAGCGCATGGCGGGGGGGCCGGTCAGATACGCAGTATTTT.

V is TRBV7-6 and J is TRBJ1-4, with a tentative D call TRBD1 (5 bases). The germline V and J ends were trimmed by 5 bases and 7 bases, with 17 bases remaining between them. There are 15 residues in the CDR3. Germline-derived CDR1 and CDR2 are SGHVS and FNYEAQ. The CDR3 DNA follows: TGTGCCAGCAGCCGGGGGTACGGGGACGGTGAAAAACTGTTTTTT. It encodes CASSRGYGDGEKLFF.

The CDR3 loop reads CASSLRHRDADGYTF. Written as DNA, the CDR3 is TGTGCCAGCAGCTTGCGTCACAGGGACGCGGATGGCTACACCTTC. The chain links TRBV5-4 to TRBJ1-2; weak D call: TRBD1 (6 bases). Germline V lookup: CDR1 SGHNT, CDR2 YYREEE (reference sequence). V was pared by 1 base and J by 6 bases, with 16 bases between. The CDR3 runs 15 residues. The full variable domain, its missing parts supplied by reference TRBV5-4 and TRBJ1-2, is ETGVTQSPTHLIKTRGQQVTLRCSSQSGHNTVSWYQQALGQGPQFIFQYYREEENGRGNFPPRFSGLQFPNYSSELNVNALELDDSALYLCASSLRHRDADGYTFGSGTRLTVV.

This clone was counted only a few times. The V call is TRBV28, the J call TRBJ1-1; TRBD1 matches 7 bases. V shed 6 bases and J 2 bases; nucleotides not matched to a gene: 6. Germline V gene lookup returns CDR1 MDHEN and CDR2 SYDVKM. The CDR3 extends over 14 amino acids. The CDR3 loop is CASSSTGHNTEAFF. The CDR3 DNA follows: TGTGCCAGCAGCTCGACAGGGCACAACACTGAAGCTTTCTTT. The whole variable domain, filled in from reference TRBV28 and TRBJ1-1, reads DVKVTQSSRYLVKRTGEKVFLECVQDMDHENMFWYRQDPGLGLRLIYFSYDVKMKEKGDIPEGYSVSREKKERFSLILESASTNQTSMYLCASSSTGHNTEAFFGQGTRLTVV.

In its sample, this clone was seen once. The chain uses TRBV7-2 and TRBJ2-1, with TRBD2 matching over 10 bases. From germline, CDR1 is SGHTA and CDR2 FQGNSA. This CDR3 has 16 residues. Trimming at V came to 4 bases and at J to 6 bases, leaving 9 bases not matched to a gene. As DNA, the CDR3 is TGTGCCAGCAGCTCCCATATAGCGGGAGGTGGCAATGAGCAGTTCTTC. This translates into CASSSHIAGGGNEQFF.

The CDR3 loop reads CASSQSQQGDYGYTF. In nucleotides, the CDR3 is TGTGCCAGCAGCCAATCGCAACAGGGGGACTATGGCTACACCTTC. The chain combines TRBV3-1 (or the pseudogene TRBV3-2) with TRBJ1-2; 8 positions match TRBD1. The V gene's germline CDR1 is LGHDT and CDR2 YNNKEL (reference sequence). The CDR3 loop spans 15 amino acids. V lost 2 bases and J lost 3; bases outside the gene matches: 5.

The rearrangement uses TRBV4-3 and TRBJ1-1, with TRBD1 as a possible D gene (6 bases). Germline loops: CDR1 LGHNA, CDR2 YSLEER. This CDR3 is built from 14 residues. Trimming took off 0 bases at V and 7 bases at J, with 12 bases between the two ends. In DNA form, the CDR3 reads TGCGCCAGCAGCCAAGATGGGGGGGCCGGTGAAGCTTTCTTT. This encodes CASSQDGGAGEAFF.